The clone carrying this T cell receptor (beta chain) was seen repeatedly, ten times or more. The CDR3 sequence is 13 residues long. The germline CDR1 and CDR2 sequences are LGHDT and YNNKEL (reference sequence). The V segment lost 5 bases and the J segment 9 bases; nucleotides outside the gene matches: 8. The time point is: blood at routine non-recurrence follow-up after resection. Tumor, nontumor lung or frozen PBMC supplied whole RNA that was sequenced unsorted. These data originate in a study of spatial heterogeneity in lung cancer. TCRdb processed the 5' RACE reads anew with MiXCR; each CDR3 protein has one entry. The sample has under 75,000 distinct CDR3 sequences; approximately 9% are singletons.

The receptor comes from a female donor with early-stage non-small cell lung cancer. This sequence joins TRBV3-1 and TRBJ2-3, with TRBD2 matching 7 bases. The material sequenced was PBMCs, taken at follow-up. The CDR3 nucleotides read TGTGCCAGCAGCGGGAACTTAGCGGGCACGCAGTATTTT. It translates to CASSGNLAGTQYF.